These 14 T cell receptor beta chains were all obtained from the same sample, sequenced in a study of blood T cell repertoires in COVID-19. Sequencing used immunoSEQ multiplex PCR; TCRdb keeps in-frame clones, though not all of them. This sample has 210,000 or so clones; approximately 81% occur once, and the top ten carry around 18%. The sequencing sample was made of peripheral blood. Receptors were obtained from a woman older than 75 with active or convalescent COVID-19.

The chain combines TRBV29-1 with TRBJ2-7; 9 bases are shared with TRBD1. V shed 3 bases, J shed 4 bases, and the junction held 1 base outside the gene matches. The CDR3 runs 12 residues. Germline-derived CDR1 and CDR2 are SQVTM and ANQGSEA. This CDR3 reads CSVDGTGYEQYF. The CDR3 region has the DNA TGCAGCGTTGACGGGACAGGGTACGAGCAGTACTTC.

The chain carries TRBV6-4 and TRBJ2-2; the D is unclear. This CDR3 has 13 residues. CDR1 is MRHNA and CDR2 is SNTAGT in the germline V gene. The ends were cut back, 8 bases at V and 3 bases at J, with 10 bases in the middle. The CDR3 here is CASDEQDTGELFF. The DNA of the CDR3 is TGTGCCAGCGATGAGCAGGACACCGGGGAGCTGTTTTTT.

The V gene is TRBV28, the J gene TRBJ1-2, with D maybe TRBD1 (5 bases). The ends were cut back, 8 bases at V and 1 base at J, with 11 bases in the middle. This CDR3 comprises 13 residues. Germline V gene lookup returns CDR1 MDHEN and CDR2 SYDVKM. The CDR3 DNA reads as TGTGCCAGCGCCACCCAGGGTAACTATGGCTACACCTTC. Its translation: CASATQGNYGYTF.

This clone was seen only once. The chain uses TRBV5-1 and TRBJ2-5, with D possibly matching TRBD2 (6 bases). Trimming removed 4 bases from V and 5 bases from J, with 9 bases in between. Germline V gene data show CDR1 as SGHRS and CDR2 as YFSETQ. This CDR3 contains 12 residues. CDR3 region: CASSTGVETQYF. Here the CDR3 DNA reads TGCGCCAGCAGCACGGGGGTGGAGACCCAGTACTTC.

CDR3 nucleotides: TGTGCCAGCAGCTTTACGGGACAGGGGGCGCTTATGGAGACCCAGTACTTC. It yields the protein CASSFTGQGALMETQYF. This chain connects TRBV11-2 to TRBJ2-5; 12 nucleotides match TRBD1. Germline values: CDR1 SGHAT, CDR2 FQNNGV. The CDR3 contains 17 residues. J lost 5 bases, V lost 3 bases, and 10 bases had no gene match. The full variable domain, its missing parts supplied by reference TRBV11-2 and TRBJ2-5, is EAGVAQSPRYKIIEKRQSVAFWCNPISGHATLYWYQQILGQGPKLLIQFQNNGVVDDSQLPKDRFSAERLKGVDSTLKIQPAKLEDSAVYLCASSFTGQGALMETQYFGPGTRLLVL.

The CDR3 here is CASSGQGADTGELFF. CDR3 DNA sequence: TGCGCCAGCAGTGGACAGGGGGCTGACACCGGGGAGCTGTTTTTT. The gene calls are TRBV5-1 and TRBJ2-2, with 11 nucleotides matching TRBD1. J was trimmed by 3 bases and V by 5 bases; bases with no gene match: 3. The CDR3 is made up of 15 amino acids. Germline V CDR1 and CDR2: SGHRS, YFSETQ.

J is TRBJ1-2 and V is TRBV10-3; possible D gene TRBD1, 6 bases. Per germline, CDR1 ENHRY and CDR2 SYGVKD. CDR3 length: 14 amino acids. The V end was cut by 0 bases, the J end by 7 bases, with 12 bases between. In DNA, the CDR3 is TGTGCCATCAGTGAGTCTGGGACAAAGGGTGGCTACACCTTC. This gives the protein CAISESGTKGGYTF.

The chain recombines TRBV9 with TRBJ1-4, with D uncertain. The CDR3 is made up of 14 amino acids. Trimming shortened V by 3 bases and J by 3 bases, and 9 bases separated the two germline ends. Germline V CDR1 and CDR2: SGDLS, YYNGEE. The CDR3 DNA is TGTGCCAGCAGCGCAGAGCGTTCTAATGAAAAACTGTTTTTT. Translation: CASSAERSNEKLFF.

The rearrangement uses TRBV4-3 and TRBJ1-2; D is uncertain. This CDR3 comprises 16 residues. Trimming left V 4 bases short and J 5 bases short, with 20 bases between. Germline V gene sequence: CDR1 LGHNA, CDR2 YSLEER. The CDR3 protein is CASSPSERAVEYGYTF. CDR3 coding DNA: TGCGCCAGCAGCCCCAGTGAGAGGGCCGTGGAGTATGGCTACACCTTC.

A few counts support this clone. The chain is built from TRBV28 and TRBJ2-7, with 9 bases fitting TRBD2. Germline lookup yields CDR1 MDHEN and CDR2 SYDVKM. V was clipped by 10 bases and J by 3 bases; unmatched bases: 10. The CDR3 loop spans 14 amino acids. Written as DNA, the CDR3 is TGTGCCACCGTGAGCGGGGGGTTCCTCTACGAGCAGTACTTC. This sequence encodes CATVSGGFLYEQYF. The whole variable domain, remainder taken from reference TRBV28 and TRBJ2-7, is DVKVTQSSRYLVKRTGEKVFLECVQDMDHENMFWYRQDPGLGLRLIYFSYDVKMKEKGDIPEGYSVSREKKERFSLILESASTNQTSMYLCATVSGGFLYEQYFGPGTRLTVT.

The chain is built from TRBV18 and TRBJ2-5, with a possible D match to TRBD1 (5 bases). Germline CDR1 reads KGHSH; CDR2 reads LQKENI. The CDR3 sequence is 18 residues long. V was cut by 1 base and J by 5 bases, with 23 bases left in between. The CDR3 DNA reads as TGTGCCAGCTCACCACAGGGGCCCTCACAATCGAGGAGTGAGACCCAGTACTTC. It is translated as CASSPQGPSQSRSETQYF.

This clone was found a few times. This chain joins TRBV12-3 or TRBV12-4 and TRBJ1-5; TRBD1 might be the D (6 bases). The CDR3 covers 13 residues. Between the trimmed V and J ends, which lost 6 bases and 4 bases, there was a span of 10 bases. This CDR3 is CASSRTVNQPQHF. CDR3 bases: TGTGCCAGCAGCCGGACAGTAAATCAGCCCCAGCATTTT.

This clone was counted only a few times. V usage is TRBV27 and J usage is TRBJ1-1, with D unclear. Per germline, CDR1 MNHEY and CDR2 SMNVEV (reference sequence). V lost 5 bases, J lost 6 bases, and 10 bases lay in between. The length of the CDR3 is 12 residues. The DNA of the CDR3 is TGTGCCAGCAGTCCTCATGCGGCTGAAGCTTTCTTT. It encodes CASSPHAAEAFF.

CDR3 sequence: CASRAIDRGDTQYF. CDR3 DNA: TGTGCCAGCAGGGCGATCGACAGGGGGGATACGCAGTATTTT. The rearrangement joins TRBV27 to TRBJ2-3; TRBD1 agrees at 9 bases. With 6 bases clipped from V and 6 bases from J, the junction kept 7 bases outside the gene matches. Germline CDR1 MNHEY, CDR2 SMNVEV (reference sequence). This CDR3 contains 14 residues.